The 21 T cell receptor beta chains below were found in one sample sequenced in a study of cytomegalovirus exposure and HLA in healthy donors. PCR involved 60 Vbeta and 13 Jbeta primers. Sequencing used immunoSEQ multiplex PCR; TCRdb keeps in-frame clones, though not all of them. The sample includes approximately 77,000 clones, over 60% of them seen just once. The specimen sequenced was PBMCs. Receptors originate from a male donor in good health and CMV-seropositive.

The chain uses TRBV6-1 and TRBJ1-5, with a tentative D call TRBD1 (5 bases). V lost 0 bases, J lost 2 bases, and 8 bases lay in between. CDR3 length: 15 residues. CDR1 MNHNS and CDR2 SASEGT come from the germline V gene. CDR3 residues: CASSEATRGNQPQHF. In nucleotides, the CDR3 is TGTGCCAGCAGTGAAGCCACCAGGGGCAATCAGCCCCAGCATTTT.

This chain joins TRBV7-3 and TRBJ2-3; D not certain. Trimming left V 1 base short and J 4 bases short, with 18 bases between. Germline V gives CDR1 SGHTA, CDR2 FQGTGA. This CDR3 has 17 residues. The DNA for the CDR3 is TGTGCCAGCAGCTTAAATTTGGTCAGGCAGGCCTCAGATACGCAGTATTTT. Protein sequence: CASSLNLVRQASDTQYF.

This chain connects TRBV10-1 to TRBJ1-2, with no clear D. This CDR3 has 13 residues. The germline V gene has CDR1 WNHNN and CDR2 SYGVQD (reference sequence). V lost 2 bases, J lost 8 bases, and 12 bases lay in between. CDR3 loop: CASSERRETGYTF. The DNA for the CDR3 is TGCGCCAGCAGTGAGAGGAGGGAAACCGGCTACACCTTC.

The chain is built from TRBV7-2 and TRBJ1-2; 7 bases match TRBD1. CDR1 and CDR2 from the germline V gene are SGHTA and FQGNSA. After removal of 0 bases from V and 6 bases from J, the junction contained 4 bases not matched to a gene. The CDR3 runs 14 residues. As DNA, the CDR3 is TGTGCCAGCAGCTTAGCTTCAGGGGGTCATGGCTACACCTTC. It codes for CASSLASGGHGYTF.

The CDR3 protein is CASGRESYEQYF. The CDR3 DNA follows: TGTGCCTCAGGGCGGGAGAGTTACGAGCAGTACTTC. The chain joins TRBV9 to TRBJ2-5; 7 nucleotides align to TRBD2. The J call may be faulty, since TRBJ2-7 better matches the DNA end. The germline CDR1 and CDR2 sequences are SGDLS and YYNGEE. The CDR3 has 12 amino acids.

The chain joins TRBV9 to TRBJ2-3, with D perhaps matching TRBD2 (5 bases). Between the trimmed V and J ends, which lost 4 bases and 2 bases, there was a span of 14 bases. The CDR3 loop spans 15 amino acids. The germline gives CDR1 SGDLS, CDR2 YYNGEE. CDR3 sequence (DNA): TGTGCCAGCAGCATGAGGACTGGGCTCACAGATACGCAGTATTTT. Its protein product is CASSMRTGLTDTQYF.

This clone has only one observation. This sequence joins TRBV18 and TRBJ1-5, with TRBD1 identical over 8 bases. V shed 5 bases and J 5 bases; nucleotides not matched to a gene: 8. The CDR3 totals 15 residues. Germline V gene sequence: CDR1 KGHSH, CDR2 LQKENI. In DNA form, the CDR3 reads TGTGCCAGCTCATCACGACAGGGGCCGGATCAGCCCCAGCATTTT. Its translation: CASSSRQGPDQPQHF.

V usage is TRBV5-6 and J usage is TRBJ1-5; D is uncertain. The germline V and J ends were trimmed by 4 bases and 6 bases, with 11 bases remaining between them. CDR1 is SGHDT and CDR2 is YYEEEE in the germline V gene. CDR3 length equals 13 residues. CDR3 in amino acids: CASSPGAVQPQHF. Here the CDR3 DNA reads TGTGCCAGCAGCCCCGGTGCGGTTCAGCCCCAGCATTTT.

V gene TRBV9 combines with J gene TRBJ2-1; unclear D gene. V was pared by 3 bases and J by 5 bases, with 15 bases between. Germline lookup yields CDR1 SGDLS and CDR2 YYNGEE. The CDR3 is 15 residues long. Written as DNA, the CDR3 is TGTGCCAGCAGCGCTGGTGACGCCAGGCACAATGAGCAGTTCTTC. It codes for CASSAGDARHNEQFF.

V usage is TRBV7-9 and J usage is TRBJ2-7; D not resolved. The germline V gene encodes CDR1 SEHNR and CDR2 FQNEAQ (reference sequence). Trimming removed 2 bases from V and 7 bases from J, with 9 bases in between. This CDR3 region has 12 residues. CDR3 DNA: TGTGCCAGCAGCTTACGAGGTCGAGAGCAGTACTTC. This translates into CASSLRGREQYF.

The chain has TRBV19 and TRBJ1-5; 10 positions agree with TRBD1. Germline V gene lookup returns CDR1 LNHDA and CDR2 SQIVND (reference sequence). The CDR3 is 16 amino acids. V lost 5 bases to trimming and J lost 4 bases; unmatched junction nucleotides: 8. Written as DNA, the CDR3 is TGTGCCAGTAGTCCAAGGACAGGGGGTTCGAATCAGCCCCAGCATTTT. This translates into CASSPRTGGSNQPQHF.

The CDR3 DNA reads TGTGCCAGCAGCCGTCAGACTAGCGGGAGTGGGAATGAGCAGTTCTTC. Translated: CASSRQTSGSGNEQFF. V is TRBV7-2 and J is TRBJ2-1, with 12 bases aligning to TRBD2. CDR3 length: 16 residues. V lost 5 bases and J lost 7; bases outside the gene matches: 9. Germline assignment: CDR1 SGHTA and CDR2 FQGNSA.

This chain joins TRBV15 and TRBJ2-2; tentatively, D is TRBD2 (6 bases). Trimming pared 1 base from V and 7 bases from J, leaving 10 bases between. CDR3 length: 14 residues. The V gene's germline CDR1 is LNHNV and CDR2 YYDKDF (reference sequence). The CDR3 region is CATSRGGENGELFF. For the CDR3, the DNA is TGTGCCACCAGCAGAGGGGGGGAGAACGGGGAGCTGTTTTTT.

This clone was seen only a few times. V usage is TRBV7-2 and J usage is TRBJ2-4; 8 nucleotides agree with TRBD1. The CDR3 extends over 14 amino acids. J gave up 4 bases and V 5 bases, and 4 bases lay outside the gene matches. CDR1 and CDR2 (germline): SGHTA, FQGNSA. The CDR3 reads CASSLGTGKNIQYF. CDR3 nucleotide sequence: TGTGCCAGCAGCCTCGGGACAGGAAAAAACATTCAGTACTTC.

The rearrangement uses TRBV6-5 and TRBJ1-2; D is unresolved. Germline CDR1 reads MNHEY; CDR2 reads SVGAGI. There are 12 residues in the CDR3. Trimming left V 7 bases short and J 7 bases short, with 13 bases between. The CDR3 region is CASTPGVRGYTF. CDR3 DNA: TGTGCCAGCACCCCCGGGGTTCGTGGCTACACCTTC.

The V call is TRBV5-6, the J call TRBJ2-5; D remains unclear. Trimming took 0 bases from V and 7 from J, leaving 7 bases between them. The CDR3 runs 12 residues. In germline, CDR1 is SGHDT, CDR2 YYEEEE. CDR3 amino acids: CASSLVGVTQYF. DNA for the CDR3: TGTGCCAGCAGCTTGGTAGGAGTGACCCAGTACTTC. The variable domain in full, completed from reference TRBV5-6 and TRBJ2-5, reads DAGVTQSPTHLIKTRGQQVTLRCSPKSGHDTVSWYQQALGQGPQFIFQYYEEEERQRGNFPDRFSGHQFPNYSSELNVNALLLGDSALYLCASSLVGVTQYFGPGTRLLVL.

With regard to this clone: Compared with germline, one end of the junction differs, possibly owing to a read error. V is TRBV4-1 and J is TRBJ1-3; D unclear. Germline CDR1 is MGHRA and CDR2 is YSYEKL. The CDR3 length is 16 residues. CDR3 protein: CASGQASRYSGNTIYF. In nucleotides, the CDR3 is TGCGCCAGCGGCCAAGCGTCGCGCTACTCTGGAAACACCATATATTTT.

The chain joins TRBV7-8 to TRBJ1-5, with D hard to call. The CDR3 runs to 14 residues. From germline, CDR1 is SGHVS and CDR2 FQNEAQ. V was shortened by 6 bases and J by 0 bases, with 9 bases between the two germline ends. The CDR3 bases are TGTGCCAGCAGGTCGAGAGGTAGCAATCAGCCCCAGCATTTT. Amino acids: CASRSRGSNQPQHF.

The rearrangement uses TRBV6-6 and TRBJ1-2; D unresolved. The CDR3 is 11 residues long. Trimming shortened V by 5 bases and J by 5 bases, and 6 bases separated the two germline ends. CDR1 and CDR2 (germline): MNHNY, SVGAGI (reference sequence). As DNA, the CDR3 is TGTGCCAGCAGTAGCGGGTATGGCTACACCTTC. Amino acid sequence: CASSSGYGYTF.

This clone was recorded a few times. This sequence joins TRBV19 and TRBJ2-1; D may be TRBD2 (6 bases). This CDR3 contains 15 residues. The V gene lost 6 bases and the J gene lost 8 bases, with 20 bases spanning the gap. Germline V CDR1 and CDR2: LNHDA, SQIVND (reference sequence). In DNA, the CDR3 is TGTGCCAGTAGGAGGCTAGCGCGGAGTCTGGATGAGCAGTTCTTC. Encoded protein: CASRRLARSLDEQFF.

This clone was seen a few times. CDR3 nucleotides: TGTGCCAGCAGGAGGGGACTAGTCGACGAGCAGTACTTC. Translation: CASRRGLVDEQYF. The chain has TRBV6-5 and TRBJ2-7; 8 bases are a match to TRBD2. The CDR3 loop spans 13 amino acids. After removal of 6 bases from V and 5 bases from J, the junction contained 6 bases not matched to a gene. Germline-derived CDR1 and CDR2 are MNHEY and SVGAGI.